The sequence of this TCR beta chain was determined in a study of blood T cell repertoires in COVID-19. Looking at the study overall: Sample material is recorded as cDNA or gDNA derived from T cells, B-cell-depleted T cells, or PBMCs.

The repertoire was sequenced with immunoSEQ multiplex PCR; TCRdb's copy has only in-frame clones and lacks some. Seen here are about 210,000 clones, 82% observed once, and the top ten hold approximately 5.2%. This clone was counted between two and nine times. Trimming stripped 9 bases from V and 6 bases from J, with 16 bases between. This CDR3 contains 13 residues. CDR1 is SGHRS and CDR2 is YFSETQ in the germline V gene. The Seattle patients, enrolled during active infection, were followed longitudinally. The sample consisted of peripheral blood. The chain links TRBV5-1 to TRBJ2-1; D perhaps matches TRBD1 (5 bases). The sequence was obtained from a woman between 65 and 79 years old with COVID-19, enrolled during active disease. The DNA for the CDR3 is TGCGCCACAAGTATTGGGGCACTCAATGAGCAGTTCTTC. This gives the protein CATSIGALNEQFF.